The table lists the clone carrying this TCR beta chain with many counts. The data originate from a study of T cells of healthy individuals. TCRdb recomputed calls from the 5' RACE reads with MiXCR, one row per CDR3 protein. This sample has more than 85,000 distinct CDR3 sequences; approximately 15% occur once, and the top ten carry roughly 6.1%. V lost 8 bases and J 10 bases, leaving 18 bases between the germline ends. The CDR3 is made up of 13 amino acids. The rearrangement links TRBV12-3 or TRBV12-4 to TRBJ2-1; D could derive from TRBD1 or TRBD2 (5 bases each). The origin of this receptor is a human donor in good health. The CDR3 DNA reads as TGTGCCAGCGCCCCGGGGCGGGCTCAGGAGCAGTTCTTC. Protein sequence: CASAPGRAQEQFF.